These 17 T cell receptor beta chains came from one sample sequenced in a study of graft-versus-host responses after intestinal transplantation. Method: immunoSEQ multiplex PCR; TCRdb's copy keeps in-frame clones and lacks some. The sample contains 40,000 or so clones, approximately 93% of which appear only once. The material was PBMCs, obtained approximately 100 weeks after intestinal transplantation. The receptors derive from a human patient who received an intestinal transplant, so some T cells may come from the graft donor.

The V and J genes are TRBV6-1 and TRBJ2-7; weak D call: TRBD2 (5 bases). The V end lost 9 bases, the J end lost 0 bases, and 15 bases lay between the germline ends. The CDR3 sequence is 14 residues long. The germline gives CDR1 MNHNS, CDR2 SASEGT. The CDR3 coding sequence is TGTGCCAGTAGGGATAGACGGGGCTCCTACGAGCAGTACTTC. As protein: CASRDRRGSYEQYF.

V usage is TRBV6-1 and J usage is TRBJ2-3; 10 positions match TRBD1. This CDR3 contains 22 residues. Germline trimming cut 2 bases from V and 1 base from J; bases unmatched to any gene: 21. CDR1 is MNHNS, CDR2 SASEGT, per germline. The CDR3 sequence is CASSEPPGAAIRQGAGTDTQYF. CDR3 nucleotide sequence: TGTGCCAGCAGTGAACCCCCCGGAGCGGCTATACGACAGGGGGCGGGCACAGATACGCAGTATTTT.

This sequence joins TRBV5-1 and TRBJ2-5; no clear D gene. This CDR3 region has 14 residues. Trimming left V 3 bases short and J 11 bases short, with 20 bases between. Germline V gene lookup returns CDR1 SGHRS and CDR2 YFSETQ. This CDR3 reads CASSYDEPFVRQYF. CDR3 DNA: TGCGCCAGCAGCTATGACGAACCCTTCGTCCGGCAGTACTTC.

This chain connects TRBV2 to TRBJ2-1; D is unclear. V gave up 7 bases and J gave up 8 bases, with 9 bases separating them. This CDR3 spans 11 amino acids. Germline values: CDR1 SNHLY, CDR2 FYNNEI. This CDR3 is CASNLWHEQFF. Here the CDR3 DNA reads TGTGCCAGCAATTTGTGGCATGAGCAGTTCTTC.

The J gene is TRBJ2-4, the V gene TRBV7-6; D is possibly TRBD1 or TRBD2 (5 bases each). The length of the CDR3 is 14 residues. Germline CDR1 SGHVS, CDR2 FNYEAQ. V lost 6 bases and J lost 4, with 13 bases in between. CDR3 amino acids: CASRPPGPKNIQYF. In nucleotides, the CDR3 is TGTGCCAGCAGACCACCGGGACCAAAAAACATTCAGTACTTC.

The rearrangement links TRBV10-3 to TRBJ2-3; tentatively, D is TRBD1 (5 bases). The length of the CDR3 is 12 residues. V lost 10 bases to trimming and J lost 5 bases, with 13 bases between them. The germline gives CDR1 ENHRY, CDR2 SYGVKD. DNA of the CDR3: TGTGCCACCGGGCAGGGCCAAGATACGCAGTATTTT. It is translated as CATGQGQDTQYF.

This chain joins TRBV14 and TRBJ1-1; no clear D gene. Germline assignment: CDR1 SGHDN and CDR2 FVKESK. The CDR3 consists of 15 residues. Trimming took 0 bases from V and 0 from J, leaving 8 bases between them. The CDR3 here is CASSQDVFMNTEAFF. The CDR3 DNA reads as TGTGCCAGCAGCCAAGATGTTTTCATGAACACTGAAGCTTTCTTT.

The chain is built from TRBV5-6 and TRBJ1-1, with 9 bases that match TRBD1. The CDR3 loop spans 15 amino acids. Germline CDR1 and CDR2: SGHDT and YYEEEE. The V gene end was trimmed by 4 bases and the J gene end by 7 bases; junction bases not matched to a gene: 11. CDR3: CASSLYRGQGSEAFF. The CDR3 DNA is TGTGCCAGCAGCCTATACAGGGGGCAGGGCAGTGAAGCTTTCTTT.

CDR3 bases: TGTGCCAGCAGTTACCCATTACAGGGCCTGAACACTGAAGCTTTCTTT. This gives the protein CASSYPLQGLNTEAFF. This chain uses TRBV28 with TRBJ1-1; a possible D gene is TRBD1 (6 bases). Trimming stripped 4 bases from V and 0 bases from J, with 15 bases between. The CDR3 spans 16 residues. Germline values: CDR1 MDHEN, CDR2 SYDVKM.

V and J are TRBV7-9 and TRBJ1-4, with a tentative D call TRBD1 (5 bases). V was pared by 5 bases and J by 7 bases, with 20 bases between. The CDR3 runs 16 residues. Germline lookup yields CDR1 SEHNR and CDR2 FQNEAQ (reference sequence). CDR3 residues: CASSPRERGDVEKLFF. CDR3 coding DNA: TGTGCCAGCAGCCCCAGGGAACGAGGAGATGTTGAAAAACTGTTTTTT.

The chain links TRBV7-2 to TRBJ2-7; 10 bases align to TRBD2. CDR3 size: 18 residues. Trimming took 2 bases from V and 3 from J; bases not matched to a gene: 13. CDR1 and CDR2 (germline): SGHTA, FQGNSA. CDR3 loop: CASSLLVRPAGGLYEQYF. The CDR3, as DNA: TGTGCCAGCAGCTTACTAGTTCGTCCAGCGGGAGGGCTCTACGAGCAGTACTTC.

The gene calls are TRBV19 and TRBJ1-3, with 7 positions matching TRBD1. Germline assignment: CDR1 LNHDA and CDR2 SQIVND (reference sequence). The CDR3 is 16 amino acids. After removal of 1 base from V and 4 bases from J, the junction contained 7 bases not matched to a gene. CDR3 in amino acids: CASSIALGGTGNTIYF. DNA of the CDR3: TGTGCCAGTAGTATAGCGCTAGGGGGCACGGGAAACACCATATATTTT.

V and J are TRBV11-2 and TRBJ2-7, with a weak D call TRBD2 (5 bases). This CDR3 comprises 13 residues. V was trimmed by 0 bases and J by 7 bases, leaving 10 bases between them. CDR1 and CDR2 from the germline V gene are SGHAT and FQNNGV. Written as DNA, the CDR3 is TGTGCCAGCAGCTTAGAAGGTAGAGGGGAGCAGTACTTC. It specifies CASSLEGRGEQYF.

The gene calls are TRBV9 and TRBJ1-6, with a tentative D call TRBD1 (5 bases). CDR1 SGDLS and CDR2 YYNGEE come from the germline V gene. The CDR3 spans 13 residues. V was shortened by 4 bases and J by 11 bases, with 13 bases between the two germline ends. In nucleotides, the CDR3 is TGTGCCAGCAGCCCCCCCGGGGGAACACCCCTCCACTTT. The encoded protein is CASSPPGGTPLHF.

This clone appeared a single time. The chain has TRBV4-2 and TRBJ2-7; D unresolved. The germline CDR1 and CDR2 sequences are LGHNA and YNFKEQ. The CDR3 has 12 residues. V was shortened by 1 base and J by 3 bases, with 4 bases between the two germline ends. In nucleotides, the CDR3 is TGTGCCAGCAGCCAAGTGGGCTACGAGCAGTACTTC. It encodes CASSQVGYEQYF.

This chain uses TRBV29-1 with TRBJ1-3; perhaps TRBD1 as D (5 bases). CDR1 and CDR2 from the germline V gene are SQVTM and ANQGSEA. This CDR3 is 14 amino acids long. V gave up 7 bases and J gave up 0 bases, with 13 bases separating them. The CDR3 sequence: CSAVGAISGNTIYF. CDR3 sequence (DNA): TGCAGCGCCGTTGGGGCGATCTCTGGAAACACCATATATTTT.

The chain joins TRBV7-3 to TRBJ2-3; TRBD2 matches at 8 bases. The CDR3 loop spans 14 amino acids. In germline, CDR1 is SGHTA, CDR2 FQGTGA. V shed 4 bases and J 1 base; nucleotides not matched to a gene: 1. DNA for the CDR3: TGTGCCAGCAGCTCGGGACTAGGCACAGATACGCAGTATTTT. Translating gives CASSSGLGTDTQYF.